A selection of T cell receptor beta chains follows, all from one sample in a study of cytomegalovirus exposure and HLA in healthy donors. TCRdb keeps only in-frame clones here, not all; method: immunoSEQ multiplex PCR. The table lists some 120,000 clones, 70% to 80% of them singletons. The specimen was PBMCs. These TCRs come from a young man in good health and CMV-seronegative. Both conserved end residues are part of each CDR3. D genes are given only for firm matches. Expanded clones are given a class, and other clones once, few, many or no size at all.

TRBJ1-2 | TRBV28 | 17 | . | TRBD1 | CASTFRLGTGGPYGYTF | TGTGCCAGCACATTCCGTTTAGGGACAGGGGGCCCTTATGGCTACACCTTC
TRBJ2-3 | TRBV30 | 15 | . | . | CVLEVDGDLADTQYF | TGTGTCCTGGAGGTAGATGGGGATCTGGCAGATACGCAGTATTTT
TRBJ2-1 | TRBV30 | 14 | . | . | CAWSVLGNYNEQFF | TGTGCCTGGAGTGTATTGGGCAACTACAATGAGCAGTTCTTC
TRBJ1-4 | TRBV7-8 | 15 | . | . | CASSLKGGAGEKLFF | TGTGCCAGCAGCTTGAAGGGGGGGGCGGGTGAAAAACTGTTTTTT
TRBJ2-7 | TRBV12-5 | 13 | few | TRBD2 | CASGPGGSYEQYF | TGTGCTAGTGGACCGGGGGGGAGCTACGAGCAGTACTTC
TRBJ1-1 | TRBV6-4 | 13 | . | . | CASSRLLNTEAFF | TGTGCCAGCAGCCGACTTTTGAACACTGAAGCTTTCTTT
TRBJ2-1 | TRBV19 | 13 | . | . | CASTPVGSGTPFF | .
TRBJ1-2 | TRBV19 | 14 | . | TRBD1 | CASSPGTGIYGYTF | TGTGCCAGTAGTCCCGGGACAGGGATCTATGGCTACACCTTC
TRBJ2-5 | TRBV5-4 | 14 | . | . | CASSLTGEEETQYF | TGTGCCAGCAGCTTGACAGGCGAAGAAGAGACCCAGTACTTC
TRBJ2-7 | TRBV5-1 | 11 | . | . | CASTGHYEQYF | TGCGCCAGCACCGGTCACTACGAGCAGTACTTC
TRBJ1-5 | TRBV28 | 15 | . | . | CASSFGGDGNQPQHF | TGTGCCAGCAGTTTTGGAGGGGACGGAAATCAGCCCCAGCATTTT
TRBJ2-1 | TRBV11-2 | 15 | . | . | CASSLETSSYNEQFF | TGTGCCAGCAGCTTAGAGACTAGCTCCTACAATGAGCAGTTCTTC
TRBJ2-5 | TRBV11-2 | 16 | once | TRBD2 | CASSLLGGSGGETQYF | TGTGCCAGCAGCTTACTAGGCGGGAGCGGGGGAGAGACCCAGTACTTC
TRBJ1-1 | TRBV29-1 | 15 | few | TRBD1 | CSVTTGGAGHSEAFF | TGCAGCGTTACGACAGGGGGCGCTGGTCACTCTGAAGCTTTCTTT
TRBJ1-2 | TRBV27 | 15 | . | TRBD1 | CASSRTGGLPHGYTF | TGTGCCAGCAGCCGAACAGGGGGCCTCCCCCATGGCTACACCTTC
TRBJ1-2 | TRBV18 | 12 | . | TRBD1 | CASSGQEGGYTF | TGTGCCAGCTCAGGACAGGAGGGTGGCTACACCTTC
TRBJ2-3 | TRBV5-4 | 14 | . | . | CASSFPQGTDTQYF | TGTGCCAGCAGCTTCCCCCAGGGCACAGATACGCAGTATTTT
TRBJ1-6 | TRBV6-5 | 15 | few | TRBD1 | CASSSYEGANSPLHF | TGTGCCAGCAGTTCCTACGAGGGGGCCAATTCACCCCTCCACTTT
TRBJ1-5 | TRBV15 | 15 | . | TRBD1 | CATSRPGQGNQPQHF | TGTGCCACCAGCAGACCCGGACAGGGGAATCAGCCCCAGCATTTT
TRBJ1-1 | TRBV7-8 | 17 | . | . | CASSLRIGGRVNTEAFF | TGTGCCAGCAGCTTAAGGATTGGGGGCAGGGTGAACACTGAAGCTTTCTTT
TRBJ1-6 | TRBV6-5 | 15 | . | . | CASSYSRGVSSPLHF | TGTGCCAGCAGTTACAGCCGGGGGGTTAGTTCACCCCTCCACTTT
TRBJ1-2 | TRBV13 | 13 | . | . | CASSLEGVYGYTF | TGTGCCAGCAGCTTAGAAGGGGTTTATGGCTACACCTTC
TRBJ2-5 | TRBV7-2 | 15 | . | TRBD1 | CASSRDRGRGETQYF | TGTGCCAGCAGCCGCGACAGGGGGCGCGGGGAGACCCAGTACTTC
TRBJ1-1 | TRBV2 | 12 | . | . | CASSQGRGEAFF | TGTGCCAGCAGTCAGGGTCGTGGTGAAGCTTTCTTT
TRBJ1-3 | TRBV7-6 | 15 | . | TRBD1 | CASSLGTGSGNTIYF | TGTGCCAGCAGCTTAGGGACAGGTTCTGGAAACACCATATATTTT